The source of this T cell receptor beta chain is a study of blood T cell repertoires in COVID-19. Study overall: T cells, B-cell-depleted T cells, or PBMCs provided the cDNA or gDNA that served as material.

The CDR3 totals 18 residues. The germline V gene has CDR1 SGHTA and CDR2 FQGNSA. V was trimmed by 0 bases and J by 2 bases, leaving 19 bases between them. This table comes from immunoSEQ multiplex PCR, and its TCRdb copy is limited to in-frame clones, with some not included. The data contain roughly 190,000 clones, just under 90% of them singletons. Sequenced sample: peripheral blood. The receptor's source is a man aged 18 to 29 with active or convalescent COVID-19. The chain links TRBV7-2 to TRBJ2-5, with TRBD2 as a possible D gene (5 bases). The CDR3 sequence: CASSLALQAVTWQETQYF. The CDR3 DNA sequence: TGTGCCAGCAGCTTAGCGCTGCAAGCGGTCACCTGGCAAGAGACCCAGTACTTC. Looking up the rest from reference TRBV7-2 and TRBJ2-5 gives the full variable domain: GAGVSQSPSNKVTEKGKDVELRCDPISGHTALYWYRQSLGQGLEFLIYFQGNSAPDKSGLPSDRFSAERTGGSVSTLTIQRTQQEDSAVYLCASSLALQAVTWQETQYFGPGTRLLVL.